This T cell receptor beta chain was profiled in a study of CD8 T cells in ankylosing spondylitis. In its sample, this clonotype was seen a few times. Its specificity is unknown. TCRdb ran MiXCR on the 5' RACE reads and lists one entry per CDR3 protein. The repertoire has 350,000 or so distinct CDR3 sequences, 11% of them found once; the top ten carry 9.1%. General study findings and limits: Characteristic of ankylosing spondylitis blood, it appeared, was a TCR beta motif comprising several highly homologous variants. Enrichment of disease-linked clones was reportedly significant in matched ankylosing spondylitis synovial fluid.

Germline CDR1 reads SGHRS; CDR2 reads YFSETQ. The CDR3 has 16 amino acids. V was pared by 4 bases and J by 0 bases, with 7 bases of the junction left unmatched. The source of this sequence is a female donor with ankylosing spondylitis or in good health (not recorded which). This chain links TRBV5-1 with TRBJ2-7, with TRBD1 matching 10 bases. Sequencing was performed on blood, either unsorted or a sorted T cell fraction (not recorded which). CDR3: CASSPLTGGSSYEQYF. CDR3 sequence (DNA): TGCGCCAGCAGCCCCTTGACAGGGGGCAGCTCCTACGAGCAGTACTTC.